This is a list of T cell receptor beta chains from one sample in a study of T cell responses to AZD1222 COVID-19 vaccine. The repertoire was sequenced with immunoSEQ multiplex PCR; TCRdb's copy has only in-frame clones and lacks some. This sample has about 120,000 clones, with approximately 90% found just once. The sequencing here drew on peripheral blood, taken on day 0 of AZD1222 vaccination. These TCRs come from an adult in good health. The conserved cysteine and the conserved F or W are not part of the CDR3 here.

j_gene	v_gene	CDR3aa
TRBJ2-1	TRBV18	ASSPPRRLAGINEQF
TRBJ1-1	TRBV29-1	SVAPGWGMNTEAF
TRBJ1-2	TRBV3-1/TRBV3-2	ASSPSGGDYYGYT
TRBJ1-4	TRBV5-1	ASSLGGGTPEKLF
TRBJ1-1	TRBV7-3	ASSLLEKGRNEAF
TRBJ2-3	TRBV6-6	ASCGGDLTDTQY
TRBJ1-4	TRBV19	ASSTPRGGGAVKLF
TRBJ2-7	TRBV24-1	ATWVAGGGS
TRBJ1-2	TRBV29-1	SVILGDSPNYGYT
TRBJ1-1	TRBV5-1	ASSFQAGNTEAF
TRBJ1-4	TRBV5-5	ASSLGQAFSNYEKLF
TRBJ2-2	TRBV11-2	ASSLTNTGELF
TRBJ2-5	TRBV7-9	ASPPLGLETQY
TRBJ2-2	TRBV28	ASSSPPSLAGELF
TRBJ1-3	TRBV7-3	ASSPSGGGNTIY
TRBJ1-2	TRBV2	ASGEALTGGAYGYT
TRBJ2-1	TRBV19	ASRLQGAFYNEQF
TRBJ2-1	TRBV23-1	ASPWGGENEQF
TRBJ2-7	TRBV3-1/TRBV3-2	ASSQSLAGEQY
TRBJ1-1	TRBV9	ASSVGHNTEAF
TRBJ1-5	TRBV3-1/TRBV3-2	ASSQYRGQPQH
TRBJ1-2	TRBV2	ASKRDNRGYT
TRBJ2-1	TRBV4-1	ASSQVDHEQF
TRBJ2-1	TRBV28	ASSLHYSPFSSYNEQF
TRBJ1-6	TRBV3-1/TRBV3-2	ASSQTSDRGSYNSPLH
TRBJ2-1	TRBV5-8	ASSLTRRGEQF
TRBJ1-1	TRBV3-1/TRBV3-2	ASSPTLTGGGSEAF
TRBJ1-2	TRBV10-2	ASSEPTRRGVSNYGYT
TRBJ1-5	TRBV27	ASSFLYSNQPQH
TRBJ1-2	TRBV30	AQRGSNYGYT
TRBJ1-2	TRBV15	ATSGIYPDRESSGYT
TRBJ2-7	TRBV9	ASSGGTGSIYEQY
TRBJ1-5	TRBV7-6	ASSFGSSNQPQH
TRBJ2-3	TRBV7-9	ASSLGTSGVDTQY
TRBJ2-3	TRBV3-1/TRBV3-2	ASSFSRGDTQY
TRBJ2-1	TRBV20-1	SASPGESYNEQF
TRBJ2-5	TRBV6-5	ASTLGQGLTQY
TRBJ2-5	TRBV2	ASRWAGETQY
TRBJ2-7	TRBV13	ASSLGKYEQY
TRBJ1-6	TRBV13	ASSAGQNNSPLH
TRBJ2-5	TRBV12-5	ASGRPGLFGETQY
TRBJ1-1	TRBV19	ASSILGRGTEAF
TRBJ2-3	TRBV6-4	ASSDSWGTDTQY
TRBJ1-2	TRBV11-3	ASSFIPNFPQGAQDGYT
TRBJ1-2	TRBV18	ASSPPPGQGSGYT
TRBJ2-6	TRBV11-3	ASSLGHAGANVLT
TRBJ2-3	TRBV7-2	ASSLRRRTDTQY
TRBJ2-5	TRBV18	ASSPQGQQETQY
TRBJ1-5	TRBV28	ASSFSIKPQH
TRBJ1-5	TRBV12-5	ASGSPTSGPGLPQH
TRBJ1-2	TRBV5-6	ASSLWRAAYGYT
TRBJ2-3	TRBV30	AMKTPTGYGNTQY
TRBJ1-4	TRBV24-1	ATTQERCATNEKLF
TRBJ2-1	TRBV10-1	ASSRQGASEQF
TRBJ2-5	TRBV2	ASKSGSETQY